This T cell receptor (beta chain) was obtained from a study of shared clonotypes between healthy human individuals. The data were produced by immunoSEQ multiplex PCR, yet TCRdb's version contains in-frame clones alone and is incomplete. The table records around 2.1 million clones, more than 85% of them present only once. CDR3 length: 16 amino acids. Germline V lookup: CDR1 MNHEY, CDR2 SMNVEV (reference sequence). With 4 bases removed from V and 0 bases from J, the gap between germline ends came to 13 bases. CD45RO negativity and positive selection for CCR7 defined naive CD8 cells, a population that excluded terminally differentiated effector memory CD45RA+ cells.

Sequenced: naive CD8+ T cells from PBMCs. The rearrangement joins TRBV27 to TRBJ2-1; a weak D match, TRBD1 (5 bases). The clonotype was recovered from a man between 18 and 29 years old in good health. Some clones in this sample may be carry-over from other donors' samples. In DNA, the CDR3 is TGTGCCAGCAGTTCCACCTCAGGGTACTCCTACAATGAGCAGTTCTTC. This encodes CASSSTSGYSYNEQFF.